Sequencing of this TCR beta chain was carried out in a study of identical twins. This clonotype was counted a few times. The germline gives CDR1 LGHNA, CDR2 YSLEER. Trimming took 0 bases from V and 5 from J; bases not matched to a gene: 5. The CDR3 is 15 residues long. Using its own MiXCR run on the 5' RACE reads, TCRdb lists one record per CDR3 protein. The table shows approximately 300,000 distinct CDR3 sequences, with over 8.5% occurring only once. This sample also belongs to another study, concerning yellow fever vaccine responses in identical twins.

This clonotype was sampled from a woman aged 18-29 years in good health. The specimen sequenced was CD8+ T cells sorted from blood. The rearrangement uses TRBV4-3 and TRBJ2-7, with TRBD1 matching 9 bases. As DNA, the CDR3 is TGCGCCAGCAGCCAAGATTCGGGACAGGGAAACGAGCAGTACTTC. It codes for CASSQDSGQGNEQYF.